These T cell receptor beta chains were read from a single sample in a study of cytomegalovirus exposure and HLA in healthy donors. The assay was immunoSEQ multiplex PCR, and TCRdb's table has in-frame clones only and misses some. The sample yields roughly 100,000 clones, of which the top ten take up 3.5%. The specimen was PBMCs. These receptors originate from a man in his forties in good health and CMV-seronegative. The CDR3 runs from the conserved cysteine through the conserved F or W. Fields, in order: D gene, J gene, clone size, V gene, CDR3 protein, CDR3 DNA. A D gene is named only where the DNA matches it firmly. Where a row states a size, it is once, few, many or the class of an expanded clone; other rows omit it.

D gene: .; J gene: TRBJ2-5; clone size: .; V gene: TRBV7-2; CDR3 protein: CASSPRRVQETQYF; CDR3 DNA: TGTGCCAGCAGCCCGCGTCGGGTACAAGAGACCCAGTACTTC
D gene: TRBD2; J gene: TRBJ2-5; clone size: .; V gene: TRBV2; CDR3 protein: CASSGTSGYQETQYF; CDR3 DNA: TGTGCCAGCAGCGGGACTAGCGGATACCAAGAGACCCAGTACTTC
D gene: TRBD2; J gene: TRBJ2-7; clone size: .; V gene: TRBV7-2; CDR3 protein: CASSLVFTSGSNEQYF; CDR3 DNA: TGTGCCAGCAGCTTAGTGTTTACTAGCGGGTCCAACGAGCAGTACTTC
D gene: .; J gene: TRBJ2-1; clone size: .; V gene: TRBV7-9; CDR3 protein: CASSLASVNEQFF; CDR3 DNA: TGTGCCAGCAGCTTAGCTAGCGTGAATGAGCAGTTCTTC
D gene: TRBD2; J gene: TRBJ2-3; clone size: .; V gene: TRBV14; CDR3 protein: CASSRGGWTDTQYF; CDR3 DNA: TGTGCCAGCAGCCGCGGGGGGTGGACAGATACGCAGTATTTT
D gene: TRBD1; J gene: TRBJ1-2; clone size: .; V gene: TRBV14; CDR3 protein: CASRPGQVSGYTF; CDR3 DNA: TGTGCCAGCCGACCGGGACAGGTCTCGGGCTACACCTTC
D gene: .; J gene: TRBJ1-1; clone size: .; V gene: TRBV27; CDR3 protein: CASYRRGKASEAFF; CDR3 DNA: TGTGCCAGCTACCGCCGCGGGAAGGCCTCTGAAGCTTTCTTT
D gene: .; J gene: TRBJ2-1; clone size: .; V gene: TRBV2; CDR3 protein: CASSTGYEQFF; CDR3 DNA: TGTGCCAGCAGCACAGGGTATGAGCAGTTCTTC
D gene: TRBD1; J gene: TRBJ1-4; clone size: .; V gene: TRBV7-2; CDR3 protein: CASSRQGATNEKLFF; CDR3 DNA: TGTGCCAGCAGCCGTCAGGGGGCGACTAATGAAAAACTGTTTTTT
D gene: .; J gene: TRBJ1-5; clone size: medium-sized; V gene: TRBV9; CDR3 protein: CASSEGGGQPQHF; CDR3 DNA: TGTGCCAGCAGCGAGGGGGGGGGTCAGCCCCAGCATTTT
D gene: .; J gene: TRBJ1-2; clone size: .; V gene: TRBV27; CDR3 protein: CASSLRSNLGYTF; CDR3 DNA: TGTGCCAGCAGTTTACGGTCAAATCTAGGCTACACCTTC
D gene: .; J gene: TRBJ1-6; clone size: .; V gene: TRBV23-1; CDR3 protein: CASSPKSSYNSPLHF; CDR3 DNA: TGCGCCAGCAGTCCCAAGAGCTCCTATAATTCACCCCTCCACTTT
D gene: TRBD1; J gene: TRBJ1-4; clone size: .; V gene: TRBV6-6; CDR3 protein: CASSYEQGAGKLFF; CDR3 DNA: TGTGCCAGCAGTTACGAACAGGGGGCTGGAAAACTGTTTTTT
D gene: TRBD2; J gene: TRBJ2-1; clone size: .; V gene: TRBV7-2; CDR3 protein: CASNDRGGTSPNEQFF; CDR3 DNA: TGTGCCAGCAACGATAGAGGCGGGACTAGCCCCAATGAGCAGTTCTTC
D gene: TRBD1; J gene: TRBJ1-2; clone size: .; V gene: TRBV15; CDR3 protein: CATSRENSGTGTYGYTF; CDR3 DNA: TGTGCCACCAGCAGAGAAAACTCCGGGACAGGGACCTATGGCTACACCTTC
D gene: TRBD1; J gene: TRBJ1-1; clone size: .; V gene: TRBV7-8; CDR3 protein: CASSLRSRQGAGTEAFF; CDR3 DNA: TGTGCCAGCAGCTTAAGATCCCGACAGGGGGCCGGAACTGAAGCTTTCTTT
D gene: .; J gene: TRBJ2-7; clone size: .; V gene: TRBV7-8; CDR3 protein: CASSSGLDVYEQYF; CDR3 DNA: TGTGCCAGCAGCTCCGGACTCGACGTCTACGAGCAGTACTTC
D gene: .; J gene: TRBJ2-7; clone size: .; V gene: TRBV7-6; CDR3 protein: CASSLEEGSYEQYF; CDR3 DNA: TGTGCCAGCAGCTTAGAGGAGGGCTCCTACGAGCAGTACTTC
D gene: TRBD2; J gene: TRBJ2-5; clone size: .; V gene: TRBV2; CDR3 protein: CASRETSGGRVETQYF; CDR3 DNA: TGTGCCAGCAGGGAAACTAGCGGGGGGAGGGTGGAGACCCAGTACTTC
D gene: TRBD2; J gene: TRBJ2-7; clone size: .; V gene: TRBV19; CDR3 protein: CASSETSGTEQYF; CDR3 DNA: TGTGCCAGTAGTGAGACTAGCGGGACTGAGCAGTACTTC
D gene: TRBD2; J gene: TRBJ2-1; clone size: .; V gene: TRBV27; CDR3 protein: CASRTWLAGTNEQFF; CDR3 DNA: TGTGCCAGCAGAACGTGGCTAGCGGGAACCAATGAGCAGTTCTTC
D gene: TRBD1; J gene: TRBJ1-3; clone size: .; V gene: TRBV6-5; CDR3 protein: CASSLGTGIGNTIYF; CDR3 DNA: TGTGCCAGCAGCCTCGGGACAGGGATTGGAAACACCATATATTTT
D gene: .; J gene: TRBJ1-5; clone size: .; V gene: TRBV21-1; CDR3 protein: CASILSFPGNQPQHF; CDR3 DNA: TGTGCCAGCATCCTTTCCTTTCCAGGGAATCAGCCCCAGCATTTT
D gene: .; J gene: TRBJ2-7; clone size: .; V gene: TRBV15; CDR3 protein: CATSREREYEQYF; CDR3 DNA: TGTGCCACCAGCAGAGAGAGGGAATACGAGCAGTACTTC
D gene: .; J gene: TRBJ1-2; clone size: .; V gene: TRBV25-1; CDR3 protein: CASTGGTYGYTF; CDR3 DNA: TGTGCCAGCACCGGAGGGACCTATGGCTACACCTTC
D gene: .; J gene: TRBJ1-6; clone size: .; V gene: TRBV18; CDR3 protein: CASKDIPSSPLHF; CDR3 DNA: TGTGCCAGCAAAGACATACCGAGTTCACCCCTCCACTTT
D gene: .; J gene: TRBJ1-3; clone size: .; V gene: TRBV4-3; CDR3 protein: CASSLQDRGFSGNTIYF; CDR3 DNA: TGCGCCAGCAGCCTTCAAGACAGAGGCTTCTCTGGAAACACCATATATTTT
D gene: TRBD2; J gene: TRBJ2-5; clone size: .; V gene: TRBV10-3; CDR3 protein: CAISEGLAGGQETQYF; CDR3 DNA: TGTGCCATCAGTGAGGGACTAGCGGGGGGGCAAGAGACCCAGTACTTC
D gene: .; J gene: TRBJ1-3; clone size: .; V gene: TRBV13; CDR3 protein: CASSSGGFDGNTIYF; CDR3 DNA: TGTGCCAGCAGCAGCGGCGGGTTCGACGGAAACACCATATATTTT
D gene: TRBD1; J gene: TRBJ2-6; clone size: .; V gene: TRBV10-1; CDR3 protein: CASSAGQSGANVLTF; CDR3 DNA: TGCGCCAGCAGTGCGGGACAGTCTGGGGCCAACGTCCTGACTTTC
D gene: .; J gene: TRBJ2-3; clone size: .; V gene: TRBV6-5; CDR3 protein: CASSYRGFSTDTQYF; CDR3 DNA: TGTGCCAGCAGTTATCGGGGGTTTAGCACAGATACGCAGTATTTT
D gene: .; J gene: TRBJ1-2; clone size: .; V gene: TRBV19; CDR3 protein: CASSIVGADGYTF; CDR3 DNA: TGTGCCAGTAGTATTGTGGGGGCAGATGGCTACACCTTC
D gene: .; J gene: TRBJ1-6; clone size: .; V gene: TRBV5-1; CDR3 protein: CASSTSTDYNSPLHF; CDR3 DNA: TGCGCCAGCAGCACCTCGACAGACTATAATTCACCCCTCCACTTT
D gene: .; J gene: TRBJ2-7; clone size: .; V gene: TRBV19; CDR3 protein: CASRHSAGATYEQYF; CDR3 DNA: TGTGCCAGTAGACATAGTGCAGGGGCGACCTACGAGCAGTACTTC
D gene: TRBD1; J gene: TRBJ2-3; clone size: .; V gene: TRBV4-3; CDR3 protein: CASSQDRSLGTQYF; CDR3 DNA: TGCGCCAGCAGCCAGGACAGGAGTCTGGGTACGCAGTATTTT
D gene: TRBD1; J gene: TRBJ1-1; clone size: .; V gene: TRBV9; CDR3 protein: CASSTLQGANTEAFF; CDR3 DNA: TGTGCCAGCAGCACCTTACAGGGGGCCAACACTGAAGCTTTCTTT
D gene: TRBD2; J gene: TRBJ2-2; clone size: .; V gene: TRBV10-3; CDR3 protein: CAAGLAGVTGELFF; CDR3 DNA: TGTGCCGCGGGACTAGCGGGGGTCACCGGGGAGCTGTTTTTT
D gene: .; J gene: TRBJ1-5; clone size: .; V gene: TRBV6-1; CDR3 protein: CASSESGVNQPQHF; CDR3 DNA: TGTGCCAGCAGTGAAAGCGGAGTGAATCAGCCCCAGCATTTT
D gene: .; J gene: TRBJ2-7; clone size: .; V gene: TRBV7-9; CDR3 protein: CASSLVGTSSYEQYF; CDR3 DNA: TGTGCCAGCAGCTTAGTGGGGACAAGCTCCTACGAGCAGTACTTC
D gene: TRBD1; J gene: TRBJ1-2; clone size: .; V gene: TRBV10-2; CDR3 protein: CASRAPDRSGGYTF; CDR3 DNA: TGCGCCAGCAGGGCCCCGGACAGGTCGGGCGGCTACACCTTC
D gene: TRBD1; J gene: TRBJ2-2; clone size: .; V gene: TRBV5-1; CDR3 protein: CASSLRDSYTGELFF; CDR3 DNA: TGCGCCAGCAGCTTACGGGACAGCTACACCGGGGAGCTGTTTTTT
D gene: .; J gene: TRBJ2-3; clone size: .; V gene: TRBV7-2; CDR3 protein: CASTLSRLDTQYF; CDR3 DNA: TGTGCCAGCACCCTCTCGCGTTTGGATACGCAGTATTTT
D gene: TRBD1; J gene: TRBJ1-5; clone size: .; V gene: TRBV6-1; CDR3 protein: CASSFFSGTDGPQHF; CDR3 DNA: TGTGCCAGCAGTTTTTTCTCCGGGACAGACGGGCCCCAGCATTTT
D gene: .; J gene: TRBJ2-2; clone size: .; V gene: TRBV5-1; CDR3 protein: CASSLANPTGELFF; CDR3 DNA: TGCGCCAGCAGCTTGGCTAATCCCACCGGGGAGCTGTTTTTT
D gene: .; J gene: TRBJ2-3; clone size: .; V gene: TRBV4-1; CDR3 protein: CASSPLASTDTQYF; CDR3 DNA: TGCGCCAGCAGCCCACTCGCTAGCACAGATACGCAGTATTTT
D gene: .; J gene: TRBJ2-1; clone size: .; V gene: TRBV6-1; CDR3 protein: CASSHSRGGQSIF; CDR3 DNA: TGTGCCAGCAGTCATTCCCGGGGTGGGCAGTCGATCTTC
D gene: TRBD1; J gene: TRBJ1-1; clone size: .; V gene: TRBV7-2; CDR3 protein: CASSPSGRGLNTEAFF; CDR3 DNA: TGTGCCAGCAGCCCGTCGGGTAGGGGGCTGAACACTGAAGCTTTCTTT
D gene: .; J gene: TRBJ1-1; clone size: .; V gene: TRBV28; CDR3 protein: CASSYGTENTEAFF; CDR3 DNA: TGTGCCAGCAGTTACGGGACTGAAAACACTGAAGCTTTCTTT
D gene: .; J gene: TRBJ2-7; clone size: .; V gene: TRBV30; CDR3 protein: CAWSVLGAGEQYF; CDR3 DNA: TGTGCCTGGAGTGTATTGGGGGCCGGAGAGCAGTACTTC
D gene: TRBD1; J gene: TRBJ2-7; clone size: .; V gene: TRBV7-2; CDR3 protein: CASSLNLRQGGEQYF; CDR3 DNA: TGTGCCAGCAGCCTAAACTTACGACAGGGGGGGGAGCAGTACTTC
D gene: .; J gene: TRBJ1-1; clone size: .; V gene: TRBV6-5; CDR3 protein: CASSGALNTEAFF; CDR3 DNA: TGTGCCAGCAGTGGGGCTCTGAACACTGAAGCTTTCTTT
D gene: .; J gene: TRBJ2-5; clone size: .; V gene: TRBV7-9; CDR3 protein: CASSLTRWGRRETQYF; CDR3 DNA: TGTGCCAGCAGCCTAACCCGGTGGGGCCGGAGAGAGACCCAGTACTTC
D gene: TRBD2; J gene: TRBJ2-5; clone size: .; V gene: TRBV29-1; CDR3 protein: CSVAPAGGETQYF; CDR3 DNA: TGCAGCGTTGCCCCTGCGGGGGGAGAGACCCAGTACTTC
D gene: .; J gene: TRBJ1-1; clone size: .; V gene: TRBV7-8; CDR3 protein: CASSQDHRYTEAFF; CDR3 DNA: TGTGCCAGCAGCCAAGATCACAGATACACTGAAGCTTTCTTT
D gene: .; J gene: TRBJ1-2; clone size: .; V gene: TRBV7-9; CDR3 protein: CASSLDGGSYGYTF; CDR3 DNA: TGTGCCAGCAGCTTAGACGGGGGGTCTTATGGCTACACCTTC
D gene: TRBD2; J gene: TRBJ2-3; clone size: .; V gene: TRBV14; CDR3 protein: CASSPRLAGNTQYF; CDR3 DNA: TGTGCCAGCAGCCCACGACTAGCGGGGAATACGCAGTATTTT
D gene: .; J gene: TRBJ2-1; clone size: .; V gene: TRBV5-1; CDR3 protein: CASSLVLNEQFF; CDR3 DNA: TGCGCCAGCAGCTTGGTCCTCAATGAGCAGTTCTTC
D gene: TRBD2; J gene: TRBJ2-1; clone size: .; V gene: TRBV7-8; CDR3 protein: CASSRTGTSGYNEQFF; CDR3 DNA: TGTGCCAGCAGCCGAACAGGGACTAGCGGGTACAATGAGCAGTTCTTC
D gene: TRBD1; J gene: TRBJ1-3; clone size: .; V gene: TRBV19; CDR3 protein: CASSIGTGGSGNTIYF; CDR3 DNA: TGTGCCAGTAGTATCGGGACAGGCGGCTCTGGAAACACCATATATTTT